This T cell receptor (beta chain) is from a study of blood T cell repertoires in COVID-19. Looking at the study overall: Both acute and convalescent COVID-19 samples were obtained from the United States, Italy and Spain. T cells, B-cell-depleted T cells, or PBMCs supplied cDNA or gDNA.

Seattle patient enrollment occurred during active infection, with longitudinal follow-up thereafter. This clone was detected a few times. Germline-derived CDR1 and CDR2 are MNHEY and SVGAGI. The length of the CDR3 is 12 residues. The ends were cut back, 7 bases at V and 9 bases at J, with 16 bases in the middle. Measured with immunoSEQ multiplex PCR; TCRdb has only the in-frame clones, and not every one. This table has around 210,000 clones, 84% appearing once. Sequencing was done on a sample of peripheral blood. This rearrangement joins TRBV6-5 to TRBJ2-7; D is perhaps TRBD2 (6 bases). The TCR comes from a woman older than 75 with COVID-19, enrolled during active disease. The chain's CDR3 is CASTPGTSRQYF. CDR3 nucleotides: TGTGCCAGCACCCCCGGGACTTCTAGGCAGTACTTC.